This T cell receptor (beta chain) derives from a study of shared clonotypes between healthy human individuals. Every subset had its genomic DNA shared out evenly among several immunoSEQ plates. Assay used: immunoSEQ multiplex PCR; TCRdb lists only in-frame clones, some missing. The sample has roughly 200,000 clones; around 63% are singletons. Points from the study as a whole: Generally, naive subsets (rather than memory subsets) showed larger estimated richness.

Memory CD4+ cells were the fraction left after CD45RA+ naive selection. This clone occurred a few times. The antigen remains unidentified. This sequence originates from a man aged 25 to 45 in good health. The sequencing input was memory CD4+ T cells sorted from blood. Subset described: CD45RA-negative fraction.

The CDR3 DNA is TGTGCCAGCAGCCAGTACCGGCTCACCTACGAGCAGTACTTC. Its translation: CASSQYRLTYEQYF. The J gene is TRBJ2-7, the V gene TRBV7-8; no clear D gene. This CDR3 has 14 amino acids. V gave up 5 bases and J gave up 2 bases, with 13 bases separating them. CDR1 SGHVS and CDR2 FQNEAQ come from the germline V gene.